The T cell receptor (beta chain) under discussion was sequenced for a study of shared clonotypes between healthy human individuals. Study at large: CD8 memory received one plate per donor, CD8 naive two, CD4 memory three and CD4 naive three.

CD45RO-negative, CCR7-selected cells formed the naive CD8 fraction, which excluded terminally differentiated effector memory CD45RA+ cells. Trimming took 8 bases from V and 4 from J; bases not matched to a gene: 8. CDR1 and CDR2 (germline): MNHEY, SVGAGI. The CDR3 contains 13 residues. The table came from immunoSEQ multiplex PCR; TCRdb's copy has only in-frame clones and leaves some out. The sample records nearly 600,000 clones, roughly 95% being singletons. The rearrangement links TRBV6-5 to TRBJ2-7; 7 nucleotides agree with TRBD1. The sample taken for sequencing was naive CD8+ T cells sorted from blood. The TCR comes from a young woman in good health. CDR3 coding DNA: TGTGCCAGCGCTCCCGGGACAGAGTACGAGCAGTACTTC. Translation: CASAPGTEYEQYF.